These 9 T cell receptor beta chains share one sample of origin, sequenced in a study of T cells in Graves' hyperthyroidism and ophthalmopathy. The source material, RNA transcripts, was used to amplify TCR beta CDR3 regions. HTBI primers were employed in a first-round RT-PCR of the TCR CDR3. TCRdb passed the multiplex PCR reads through MiXCR, listing each CDR3 protein once. The repertoire holds approximately 640,000 distinct CDR3 sequences, with about 45% as singletons. Sequenced input: peripheral blood or thyroid tissue (not recorded which). These receptors all stem from an adult man with Graves' disease, either hyperthyroidism or ophthalmopathy (not recorded which).

Only a few counts were recorded for this clonotype. The CDR3 coding sequence is TGTGCCAGCAGCTTGACAGGGGGCGCGAACACCGGGGAGCTGTTTTTT. Translating it yields CASSLTGGANTGELFF. The chain couples TRBV7-9 to TRBJ2-2; 10 nucleotides line up with TRBD1. The CDR3 is made up of 16 amino acids. Germline V gene data show CDR1 as SEHNR and CDR2 as FQNEAQ (reference sequence). Trimming at V came to 3 bases and at J to 0 bases, leaving 1 base not matched to a gene.

The rearrangement links TRBV4-1 to TRBJ2-5, with D perhaps matching TRBD1 or TRBD2 (5 bases each). V was trimmed by 0 bases and J by 2 bases, leaving 13 bases between them. The germline CDR1 and CDR2 sequences are MGHRA and YSYEKL. The CDR3 contains 16 residues. This CDR3 reads CASSQDLARGQETQYF. CDR3 in DNA: TGCGCCAGCAGCCAAGATTTAGCGAGGGGACAAGAGACCCAGTACTTC.

This clonotype has at least ten counts. The rearrangement links TRBV24-1 to TRBJ1-1; 7 bases fit TRBD1. This CDR3 is 13 amino acids long. Germline CDR1 and CDR2: KGHDR and SFDVKD. The trim removed 4 bases at V and 3 bases at J, leaving 1 base unmatched. Written as DNA, the CDR3 is TGTGCCACCAGTGACCAGGGGGACACTGAAGCTTTCTTT. Its translation is CATSDQGDTEAFF.

The rearrangement links TRBV7-9 to TRBJ1-2, with TRBD1 identical over 7 bases. The CDR3 extends over 13 amino acids. Germline CDR1 reads SEHNR; CDR2 reads FQNEAQ (reference sequence). The V and J ends lost 5 bases and 11 bases, in that order; junction bases with no gene match: 11. CDR3 DNA sequence: TGTGCCAGCAGCCCGGGACAGCCGGGGGTTTACACCTTC. Translation gives CASSPGQPGVYTF.

This chain joins TRBV10-3 and TRBJ1-5; tentatively, D is TRBD1 (5 bases). Trimming removed 0 bases from V and 3 bases from J, with 15 bases in between. Germline V gene sequence: CDR1 ENHRY, CDR2 SYGVKD. This CDR3 has 17 residues. The CDR3 DNA is TGTGCCATCAGTGAGTCGATCGGGGCCGAGATCAATCAGCCCCAGCATTTT. Protein sequence: CAISESIGAEINQPQHF.

This clonotype occurred many times. The rearrangement uses TRBV7-8 and TRBJ1-6, with TRBD1 identical over 11 bases. This CDR3 is built from 16 residues. The germline V gene encodes CDR1 SGHVS and CDR2 FQNEAQ. With 5 bases clipped from V and 5 bases from J, the junction kept 5 bases outside the gene matches. The CDR3 DNA reads as TGTGCCAGCAGCCCCCGGACAGGGGGCAATAATTCACCCCTCCACTTT. Translation gives CASSPRTGGNNSPLHF. Full variable domain (remainder filled in from reference TRBV7-8 and TRBJ1-6): GAGVSQSPRYKVAKRGQDVALRCDPISGHVSLFWYQQALGQGPEFLTYFQNEAQLDKSGLPSDRFFAERPEGSVSTLKIQRTQQEDSAVYLCASSPRTGGNNSPLHFGNGTRLTVT.

As concerns this clonotype: One end of the junction fails to match germline, which may point to a read error. V usage is TRBV11-3 and J usage is TRBJ2-2; D may be TRBD1 (6 bases). Germline CDR1 reads SGHNT; CDR2 reads YENEEA. The CDR3 spans 16 residues. CDR3 nucleotide sequence: TGTGCCAGCAGCTCCACGGGACATAGGAACACCGGGGAGCTGTCTTGG. The encoded protein is CASSSTGHRNTGELSW.

This clonotype occurred many times. In nucleotides, the CDR3 is TGTGCCACCAGTGATGGGACGATATATGGCTACACCTTC. Translation: CATSDGTIYGYTF. V and J are TRBV24-1 and TRBJ1-2, with TRBD1 as a possible D gene (5 bases). This CDR3 region has 13 residues. Trimming stripped 3 bases from V and 5 bases from J, with 9 bases between. The V gene's germline CDR1 is KGHDR and CDR2 SFDVKD.

There are a few counts of this clonotype. The rearrangement links TRBV20-1 to TRBJ1-2; D ambiguous. CDR3 length: 11 amino acids. Looked up from germline, CDR1 is DFQATT and CDR2 is SNEGSKA (reference sequence). The V end lost 3 bases, the J end lost 5 bases, and 7 bases lay between the germline ends. CDR3 DNA: TGCAGTGCTAGGGGGTATTATGGCTACACCTTC. Protein: CSARGYYGYTF.